This TCR beta chain was found in a study of blood T cells in healthy people across ages. For the study at large: Capture via template switching afforded approximately one barcoded beta molecule per two T cells.

Through a sample-barcoded 5' primer and a J-beta primer mix, a second PCR was run for roughly 6 to 11 cycles. A single record per CDR3 protein comes from TCRdb applying MiXCR to the 5' RACE reads. The data contain 710,000 or so distinct CDR3 sequences, about 20% of them singletons. CDR1 and CDR2 from the germline V gene are DFQATT and SNEGSKA (reference sequence). The V and J ends lost 7 bases and 4 bases respectively, with 15 bases between them. CDR3 length equals 13 residues. Study observations and caveats: In long-lived donors, naive CD4+ cell counts and diversity exceeded those of aged donors.

Isolation yielded PBMCs, at least 7 million per sample, in every case. The sample holds a few counts of this clonotype. Its antigen remains unidentified. Material for sequencing was blood. The clonotype was recovered from a man aged 65-85 years in good health. V usage is TRBV20-1 and J usage is TRBJ2-3; D might be TRBD1 (5 bases). The CDR3 DNA reads TGCAGTGGTTATACAGGCCCAGCAGATACGCAGTATTTT. Protein sequence: CSGYTGPADTQYF.